Here is one T cell receptor (beta chain) with its context. Antigen: not known. The data were taken from a study of T cell responses to AZD1222 COVID-19 vaccine. Sequencing was performed with immunoSEQ multiplex PCR; in TCRdb, only in-frame clones are kept and a portion is missing. The repertoire holds about 130,000 clones, with approximately 88% as singletons. V dropped 5 bases and J dropped 1; count of bases not matched to a gene: 10. Germline loops: CDR1 MDHEN, CDR2 SYDVKM. This CDR3 comprises 17 residues. Analysis merged second doses at about 4 or about 12 weeks. Findings of the study overall: Unmutated regions of variants are reportedly targeted by nearly half of spike-specific TCRs. It should be noted that donors were predominantly white British and more often female, and clonal diversity was possibly underestimated. Spike-specific TCR breadth rose after two AZD1222 doses, and depth rose as well.

The sequence was collected from an adult who received the AZD1222 COVID-19 vaccine. Sample: peripheral blood, taken 28 days after the second AZD1222 dose. This chain uses TRBV28 with TRBJ2-4, with TRBD2 matching 8 bases. The CDR3 DNA reads as TGTGCCAGCAGTAGACGGGAGGGCCTGATCGCCAAAAACATTCAGTACTTC. Protein: CASSRREGLIAKNIQYF.